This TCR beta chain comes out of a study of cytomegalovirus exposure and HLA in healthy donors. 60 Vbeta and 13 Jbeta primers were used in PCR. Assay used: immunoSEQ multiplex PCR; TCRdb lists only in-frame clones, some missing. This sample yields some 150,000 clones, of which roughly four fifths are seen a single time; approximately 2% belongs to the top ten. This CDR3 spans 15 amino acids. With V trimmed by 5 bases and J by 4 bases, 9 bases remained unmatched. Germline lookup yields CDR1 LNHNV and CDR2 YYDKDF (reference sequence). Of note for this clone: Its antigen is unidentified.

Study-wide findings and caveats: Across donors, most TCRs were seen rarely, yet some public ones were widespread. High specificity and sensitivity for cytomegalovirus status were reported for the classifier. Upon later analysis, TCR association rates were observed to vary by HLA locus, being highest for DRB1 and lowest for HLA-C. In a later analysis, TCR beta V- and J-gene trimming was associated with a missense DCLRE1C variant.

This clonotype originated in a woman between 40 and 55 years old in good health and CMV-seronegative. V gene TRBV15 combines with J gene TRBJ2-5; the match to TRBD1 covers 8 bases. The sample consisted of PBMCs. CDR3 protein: CATSGGTGSLETQYF. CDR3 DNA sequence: TGTGCCACCAGCGGGGGGACAGGTTCACTAGAGACCCAGTACTTC.